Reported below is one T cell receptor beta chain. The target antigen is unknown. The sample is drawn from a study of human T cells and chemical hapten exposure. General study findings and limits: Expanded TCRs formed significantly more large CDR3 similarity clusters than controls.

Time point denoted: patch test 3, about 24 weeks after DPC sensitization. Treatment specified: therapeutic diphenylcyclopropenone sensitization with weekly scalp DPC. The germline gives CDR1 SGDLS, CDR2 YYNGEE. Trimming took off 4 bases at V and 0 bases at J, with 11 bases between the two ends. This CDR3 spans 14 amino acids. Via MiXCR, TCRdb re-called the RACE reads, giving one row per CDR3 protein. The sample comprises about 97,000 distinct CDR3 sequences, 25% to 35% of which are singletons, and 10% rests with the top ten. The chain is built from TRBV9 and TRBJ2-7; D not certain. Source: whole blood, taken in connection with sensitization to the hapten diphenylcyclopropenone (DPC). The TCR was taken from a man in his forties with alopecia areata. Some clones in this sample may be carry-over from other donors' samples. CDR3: CASSPDWTSYEQYF. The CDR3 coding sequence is TGTGCCAGCAGCCCTGACTGGACCTCCTACGAGCAGTACTTC.